The clone carrying this T cell receptor beta chain has only a few counts. Its antigen is as yet unknown. CDR3 length: 12 residues. From germline, CDR1 is LNHDA and CDR2 SQIVND (reference sequence). TCRdb reprocessed the multiplex PCR reads with MiXCR, giving one entry per CDR3 protein. In the table there are 150,000 to 200,000 distinct CDR3 sequences, approximately 30% of which are singletons. The lymph nodes were axillary draining lymph nodes from breast cancer patients. The sample originates from a study of breast tumors, draining lymph nodes, adjacent tissues. The study's findings and limits: The lymph node origin of tumor T cells was framed as consistent with a hypothesis, not demonstrated. Luminal-like breast cancer showed significantly greater tumor-nontumor repertoire similarity than basal-like breast cancer did. Tumor TCR diversity was below lymph nodes but above nontumor tissue.

The clonotype was recovered from a female donor with breast cancer. Some clones in this sample may be carry-over from other donors' samples. The sample taken for sequencing was axillary lymph node tissue. The rearrangement joins TRBV19 to TRBJ1-4, with 7 bases aligning to TRBD1. The DNA for the CDR3 is TGTGCTAGAGAGACAGGGATCGAAAAACTGTTTTTT. It encodes CARETGIEKLFF.